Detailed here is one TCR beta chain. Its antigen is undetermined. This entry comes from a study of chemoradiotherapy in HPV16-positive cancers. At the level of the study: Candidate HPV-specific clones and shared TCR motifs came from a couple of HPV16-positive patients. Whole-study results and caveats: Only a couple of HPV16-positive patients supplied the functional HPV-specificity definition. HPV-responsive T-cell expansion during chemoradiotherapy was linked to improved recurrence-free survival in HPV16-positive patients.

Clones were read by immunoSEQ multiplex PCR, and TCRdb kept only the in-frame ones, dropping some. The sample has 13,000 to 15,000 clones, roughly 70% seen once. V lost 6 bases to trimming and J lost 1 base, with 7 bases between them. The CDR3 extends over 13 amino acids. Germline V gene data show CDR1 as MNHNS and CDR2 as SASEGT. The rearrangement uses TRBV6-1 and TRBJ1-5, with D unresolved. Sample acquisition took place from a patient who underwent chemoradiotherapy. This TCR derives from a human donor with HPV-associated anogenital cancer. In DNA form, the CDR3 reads TGTGCCAGCAGACTCATAAGCAATCAGCCCCAGCATTTT. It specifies CASRLISNQPQHF.